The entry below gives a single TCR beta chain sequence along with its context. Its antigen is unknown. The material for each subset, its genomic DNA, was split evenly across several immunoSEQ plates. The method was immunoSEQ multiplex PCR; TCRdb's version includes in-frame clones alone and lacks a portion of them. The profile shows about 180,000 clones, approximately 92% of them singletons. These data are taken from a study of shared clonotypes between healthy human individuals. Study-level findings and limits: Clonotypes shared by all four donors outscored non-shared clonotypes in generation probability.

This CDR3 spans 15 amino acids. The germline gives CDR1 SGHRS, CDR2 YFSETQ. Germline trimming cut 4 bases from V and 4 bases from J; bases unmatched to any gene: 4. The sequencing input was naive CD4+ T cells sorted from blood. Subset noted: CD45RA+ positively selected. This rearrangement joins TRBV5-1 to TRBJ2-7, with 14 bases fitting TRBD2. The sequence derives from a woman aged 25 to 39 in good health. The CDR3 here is CASSIGTSGSYEQYF. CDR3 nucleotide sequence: TGCGCCAGCAGCATAGGGACTAGCGGGAGTTACGAGCAGTACTTC.